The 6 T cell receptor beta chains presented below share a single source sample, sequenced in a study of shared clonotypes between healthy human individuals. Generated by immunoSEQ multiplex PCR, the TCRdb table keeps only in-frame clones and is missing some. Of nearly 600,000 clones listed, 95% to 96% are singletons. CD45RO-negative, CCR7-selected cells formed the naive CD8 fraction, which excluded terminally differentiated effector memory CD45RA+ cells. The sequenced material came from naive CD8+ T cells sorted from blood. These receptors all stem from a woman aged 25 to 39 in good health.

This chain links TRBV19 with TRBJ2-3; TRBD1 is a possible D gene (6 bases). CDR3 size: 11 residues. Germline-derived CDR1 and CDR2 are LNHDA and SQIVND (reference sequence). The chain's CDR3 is CATGNWDTQYF. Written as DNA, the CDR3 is TGTGCAACAGGGAATTGGGATACGCAGTATTTT.

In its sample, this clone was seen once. The CDR3 here is CASSPGPPNYGYTF. The CDR3 region has the DNA TGTGCCAGCAGTCCTGGACCGCCAAACTATGGCTACACCTTC. The chain employs TRBV28 and TRBJ1-2, with D unresolved. This CDR3 region has 14 residues. Trimming stripped 5 bases from V and 2 bases from J, with 12 bases between. Germline V lookup: CDR1 MDHEN, CDR2 SYDVKM.

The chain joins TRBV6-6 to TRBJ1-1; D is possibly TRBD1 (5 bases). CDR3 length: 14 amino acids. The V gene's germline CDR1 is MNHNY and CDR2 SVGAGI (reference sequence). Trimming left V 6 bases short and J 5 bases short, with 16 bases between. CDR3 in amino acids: CASRQFRGWTEAFF. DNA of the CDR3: TGTGCCAGCAGACAATTCCGGGGGTGGACTGAAGCTTTCTTT.

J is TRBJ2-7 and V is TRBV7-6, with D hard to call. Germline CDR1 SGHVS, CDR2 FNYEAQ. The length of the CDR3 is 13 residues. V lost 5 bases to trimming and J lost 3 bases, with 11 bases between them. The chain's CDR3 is CASSPVLGYEQYF. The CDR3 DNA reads TGTGCCAGCAGCCCAGTCTTAGGCTACGAGCAGTACTTC.

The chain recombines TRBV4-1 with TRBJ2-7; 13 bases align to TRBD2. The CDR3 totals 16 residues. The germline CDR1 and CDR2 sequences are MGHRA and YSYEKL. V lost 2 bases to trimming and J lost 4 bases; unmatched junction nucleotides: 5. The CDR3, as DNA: TGCGCCAGCAGCCAATATGGACTAGCGGGAGAGTACGAGCAGTACTTC. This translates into CASSQYGLAGEYEQYF.

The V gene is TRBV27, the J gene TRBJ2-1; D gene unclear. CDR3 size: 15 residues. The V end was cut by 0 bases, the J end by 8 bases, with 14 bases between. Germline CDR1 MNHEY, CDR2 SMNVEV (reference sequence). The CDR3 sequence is CASSLSIGGSHEQFF. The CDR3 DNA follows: TGTGCCAGCAGTTTATCGATTGGCGGTTCACATGAGCAGTTCTTC.